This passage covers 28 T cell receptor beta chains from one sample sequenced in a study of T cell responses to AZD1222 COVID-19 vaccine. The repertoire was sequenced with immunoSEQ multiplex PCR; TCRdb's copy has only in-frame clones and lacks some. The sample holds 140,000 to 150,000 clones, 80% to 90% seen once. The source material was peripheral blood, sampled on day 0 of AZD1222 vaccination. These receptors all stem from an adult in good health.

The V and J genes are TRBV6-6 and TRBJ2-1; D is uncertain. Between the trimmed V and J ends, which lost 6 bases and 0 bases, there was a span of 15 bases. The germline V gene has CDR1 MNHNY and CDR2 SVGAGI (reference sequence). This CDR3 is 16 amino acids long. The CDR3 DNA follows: TGTGCCAGCAGCAGCTGGACCTATAGCTCCTACAATGAGCAGTTCTTC. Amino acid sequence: CASSSWTYSSYNEQFF.

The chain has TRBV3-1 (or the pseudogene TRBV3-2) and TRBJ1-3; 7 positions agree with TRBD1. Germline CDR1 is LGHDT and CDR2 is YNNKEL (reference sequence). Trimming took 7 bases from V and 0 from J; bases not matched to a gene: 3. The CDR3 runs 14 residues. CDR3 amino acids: CASTRQGSGNTIYF. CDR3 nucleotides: TGTGCCAGCACCAGACAGGGCTCTGGAAACACCATATATTTT.

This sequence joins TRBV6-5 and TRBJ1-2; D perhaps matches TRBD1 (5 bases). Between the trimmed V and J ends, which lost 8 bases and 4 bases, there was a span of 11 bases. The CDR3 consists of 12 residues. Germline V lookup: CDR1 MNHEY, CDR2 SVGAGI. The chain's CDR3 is CASSRGTYGYTF. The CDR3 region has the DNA TGTGCCAGCTCCCGGGGGACCTATGGCTACACCTTC.

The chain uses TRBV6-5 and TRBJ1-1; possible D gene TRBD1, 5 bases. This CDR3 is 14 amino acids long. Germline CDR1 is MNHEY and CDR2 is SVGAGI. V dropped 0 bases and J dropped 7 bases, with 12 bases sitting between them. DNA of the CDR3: TGTGCCAGCAGTTACTCGAGTCGCCAGGGTGAAGCTTTCTTT. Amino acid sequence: CASSYSSRQGEAFF.

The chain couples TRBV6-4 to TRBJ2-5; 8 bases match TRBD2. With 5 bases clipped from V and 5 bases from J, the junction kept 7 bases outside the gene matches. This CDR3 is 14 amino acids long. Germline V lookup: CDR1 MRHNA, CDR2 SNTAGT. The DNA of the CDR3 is TGTGCCAGCAGTCCGACCCTAGCGGGCGAGACCCAGTACTTC. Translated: CASSPTLAGETQYF.

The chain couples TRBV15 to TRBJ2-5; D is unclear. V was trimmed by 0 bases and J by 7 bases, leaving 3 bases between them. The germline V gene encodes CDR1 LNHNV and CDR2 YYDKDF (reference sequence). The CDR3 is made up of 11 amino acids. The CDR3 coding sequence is TGTGCCACCAGCAGAGATAGGACCCAGTACTTC. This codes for CATSRDRTQYF.

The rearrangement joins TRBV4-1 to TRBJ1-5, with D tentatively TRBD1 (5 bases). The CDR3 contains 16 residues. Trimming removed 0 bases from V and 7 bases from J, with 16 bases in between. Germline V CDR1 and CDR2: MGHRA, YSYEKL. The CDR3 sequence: CASSQDLTALEQPQHF. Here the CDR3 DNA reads TGCGCCAGCAGCCAAGATCTGACAGCGCTGGAGCAGCCCCAGCATTTT.

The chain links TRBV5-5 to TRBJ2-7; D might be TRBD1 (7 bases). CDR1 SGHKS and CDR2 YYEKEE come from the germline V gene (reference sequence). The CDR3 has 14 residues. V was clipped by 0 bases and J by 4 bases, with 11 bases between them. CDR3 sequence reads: CASSLEGAGYEQYF. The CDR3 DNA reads TGTGCCAGCAGCTTGGAGGGGGCGGGGTACGAGCAGTACTTC.

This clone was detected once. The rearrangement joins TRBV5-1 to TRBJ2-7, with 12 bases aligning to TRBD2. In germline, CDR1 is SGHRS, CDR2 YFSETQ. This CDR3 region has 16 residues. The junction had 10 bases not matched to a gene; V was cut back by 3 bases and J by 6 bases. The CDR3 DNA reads TGCGCCAGCAGCTGGAGACTAGCGGGAGATCGCTCCGAGCAGTACTTC. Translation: CASSWRLAGDRSEQYF.

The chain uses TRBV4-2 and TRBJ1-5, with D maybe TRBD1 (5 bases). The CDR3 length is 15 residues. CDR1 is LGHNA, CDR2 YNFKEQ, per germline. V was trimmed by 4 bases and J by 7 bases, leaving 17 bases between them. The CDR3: CASSPAPRDSQPQHF. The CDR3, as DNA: TGTGCCAGCAGCCCCGCCCCCAGGGATAGCCAGCCCCAGCATTTT.

The CDR3 loop reads CASSPGSWSYNEQFF. CDR3 in DNA: TGTGCCAGTAGTCCCGGGAGTTGGTCCTACAATGAGCAGTTCTTC. The chain employs TRBV19 and TRBJ2-1; D perhaps matches TRBD2 (6 bases). The CDR3 totals 15 residues. Deletions cut 5 bases from V and 1 base from J, with 12 bases between. Germline loops: CDR1 LNHDA, CDR2 SQIVND (reference sequence).

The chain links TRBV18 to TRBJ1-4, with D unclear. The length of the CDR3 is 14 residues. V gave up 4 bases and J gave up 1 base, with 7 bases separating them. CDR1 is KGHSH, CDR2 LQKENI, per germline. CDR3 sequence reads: CASSRGGTNEKLFF. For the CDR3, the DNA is TGTGCCAGCTCACGGGGAGGAACTAATGAAAAACTGTTTTTT.

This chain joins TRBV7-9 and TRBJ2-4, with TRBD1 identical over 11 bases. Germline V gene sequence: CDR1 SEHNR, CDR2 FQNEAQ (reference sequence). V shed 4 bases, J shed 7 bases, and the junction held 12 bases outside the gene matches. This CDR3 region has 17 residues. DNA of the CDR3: TGTGCCAGCAGCTATAAGGATCGGGACAGGGGGGTTAACATTCAGTACTTC. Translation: CASSYKDRDRGVNIQYF.

The CDR3 nucleotides read TGTGCCAGCAGCTTCGAGAGGGTTTACGAGCAGTACTTC. This translates into CASSFERVYEQYF. This chain links TRBV7-2 with TRBJ2-7; a possible D gene is TRBD2 (5 bases). The CDR3 covers 13 residues. Trimming removed 3 bases from V and 4 bases from J, with 10 bases in between. Germline V CDR1 and CDR2: SGHTA, FQGNSA.

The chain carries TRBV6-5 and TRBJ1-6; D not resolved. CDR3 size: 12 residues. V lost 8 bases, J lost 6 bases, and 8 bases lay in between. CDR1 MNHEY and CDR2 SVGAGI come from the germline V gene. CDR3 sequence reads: CASRQLNSPLHF. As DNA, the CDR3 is TGTGCCAGCCGCCAGCTTAATTCACCCCTCCACTTT.

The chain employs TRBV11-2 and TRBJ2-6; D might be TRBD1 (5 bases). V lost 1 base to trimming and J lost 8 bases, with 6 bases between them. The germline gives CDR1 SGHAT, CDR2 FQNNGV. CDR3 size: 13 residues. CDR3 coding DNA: TGTGCCAGCAGCTTAGCAGGGTCCAACGTCCTGACTTTC. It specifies CASSLAGSNVLTF. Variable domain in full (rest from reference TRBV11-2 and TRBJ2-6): EAGVAQSPRYKIIEKRQSVAFWCNPISGHATLYWYQQILGQGPKLLIQFQNNGVVDDSQLPKDRFSAERLKGVDSTLKIQPAKLEDSAVYLCASSLAGSNVLTFGAGSRLTVL.

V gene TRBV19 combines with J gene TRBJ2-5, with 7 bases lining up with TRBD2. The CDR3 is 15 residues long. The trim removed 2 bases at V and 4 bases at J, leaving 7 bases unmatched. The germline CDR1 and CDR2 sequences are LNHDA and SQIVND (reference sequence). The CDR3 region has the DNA TGTGCCAGTAGTATACTAGCGGCGGTAGGAGAGACCCAGTACTTC. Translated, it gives CASSILAAVGETQYF.

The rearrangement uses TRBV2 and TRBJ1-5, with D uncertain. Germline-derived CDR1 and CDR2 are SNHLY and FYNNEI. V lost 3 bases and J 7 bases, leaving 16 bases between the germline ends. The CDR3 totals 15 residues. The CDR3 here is CASSDSGNVPQPQHF. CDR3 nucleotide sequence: TGTGCCAGCAGTGACTCTGGTAACGTCCCCCAGCCCCAGCATTTT.

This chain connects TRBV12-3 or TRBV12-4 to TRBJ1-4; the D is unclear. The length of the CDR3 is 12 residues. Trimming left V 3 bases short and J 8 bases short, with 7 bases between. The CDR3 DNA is TGTGCCAGCAGTTTCAACACGGAAAAACTGTTTTTT. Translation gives CASSFNTEKLFF.

The CDR3 coding sequence is TGTGCCAGCAGTTCCGAGAGCGGGGGGGCCTACAATGAGCAGTTCTTC. As protein: CASSSESGGAYNEQFF. The chain combines TRBV7-9 with TRBJ2-1, with TRBD2 matching over 10 bases. The junction had 7 bases not matched to a gene; V was cut back by 6 bases and J by 2 bases. Germline assignment: CDR1 SEHNR and CDR2 FQNEAQ (reference sequence). The CDR3 length is 16 residues.

The CDR3: CASREREWYEQYF. The CDR3 nucleotides read TGTGCCAGCAGGGAGCGGGAGTGGTACGAGCAGTACTTC. The chain couples TRBV6-5 to TRBJ2-7, with 8 nucleotides matching TRBD2. This CDR3 spans 13 amino acids. J was trimmed by 4 bases and V by 6 bases; bases with no gene match: 5. Germline CDR1 reads MNHEY; CDR2 reads SVGAGI.

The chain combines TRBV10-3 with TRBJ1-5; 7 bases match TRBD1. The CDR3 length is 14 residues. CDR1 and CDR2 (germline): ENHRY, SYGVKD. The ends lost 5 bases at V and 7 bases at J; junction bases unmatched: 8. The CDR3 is CAISPTGPEQPQHF. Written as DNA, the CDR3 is TGTGCCATCAGTCCGACAGGGCCAGAGCAGCCCCAGCATTTT.

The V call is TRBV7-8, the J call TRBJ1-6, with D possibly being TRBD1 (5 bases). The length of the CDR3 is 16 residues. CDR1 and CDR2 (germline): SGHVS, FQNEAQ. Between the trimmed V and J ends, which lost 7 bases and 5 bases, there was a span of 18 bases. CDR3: CASTNRRAVDNSPLHF. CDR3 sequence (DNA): TGTGCCAGCACAAACAGGCGGGCCGTGGATAATTCACCCCTCCACTTT.

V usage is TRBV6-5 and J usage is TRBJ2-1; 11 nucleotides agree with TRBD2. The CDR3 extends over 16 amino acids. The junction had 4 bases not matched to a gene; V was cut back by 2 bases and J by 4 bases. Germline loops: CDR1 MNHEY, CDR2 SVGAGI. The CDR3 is CASSYNLAGGYNEQFF. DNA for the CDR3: TGTGCCAGCAGTTACAATCTAGCGGGGGGTTACAATGAGCAGTTCTTC.

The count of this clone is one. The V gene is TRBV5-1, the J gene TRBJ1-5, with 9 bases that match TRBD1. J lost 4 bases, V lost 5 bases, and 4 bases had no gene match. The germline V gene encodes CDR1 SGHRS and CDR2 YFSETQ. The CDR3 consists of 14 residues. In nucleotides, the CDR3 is TGCGCCAGCAGTGACAGGGGGGGTAATCAGCCCCAGCATTTT. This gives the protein CASSDRGGNQPQHF.

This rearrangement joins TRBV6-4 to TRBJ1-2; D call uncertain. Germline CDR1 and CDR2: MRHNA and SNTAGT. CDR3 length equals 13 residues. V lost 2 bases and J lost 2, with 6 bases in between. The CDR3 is CASSDPPNYGYTF. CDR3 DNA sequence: TGTGCCAGCAGTGACCCGCCGAACTATGGCTACACCTTC.

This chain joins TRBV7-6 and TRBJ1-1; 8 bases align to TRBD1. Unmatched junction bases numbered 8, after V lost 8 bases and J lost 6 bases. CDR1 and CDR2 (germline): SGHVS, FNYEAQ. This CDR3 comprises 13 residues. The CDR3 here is CASSRQGAAEAFF. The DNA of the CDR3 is TGTGCCAGCTCGAGGCAGGGGGCCGCTGAAGCTTTCTTT.

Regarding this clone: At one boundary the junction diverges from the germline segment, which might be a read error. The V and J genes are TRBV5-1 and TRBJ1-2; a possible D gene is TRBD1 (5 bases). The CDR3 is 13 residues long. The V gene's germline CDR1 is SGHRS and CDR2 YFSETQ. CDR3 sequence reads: CASTLEGTYGYTF. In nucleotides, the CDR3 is TGCGCCAGCACCTTGGAAGGGACCTATGGCTACACCTTC.